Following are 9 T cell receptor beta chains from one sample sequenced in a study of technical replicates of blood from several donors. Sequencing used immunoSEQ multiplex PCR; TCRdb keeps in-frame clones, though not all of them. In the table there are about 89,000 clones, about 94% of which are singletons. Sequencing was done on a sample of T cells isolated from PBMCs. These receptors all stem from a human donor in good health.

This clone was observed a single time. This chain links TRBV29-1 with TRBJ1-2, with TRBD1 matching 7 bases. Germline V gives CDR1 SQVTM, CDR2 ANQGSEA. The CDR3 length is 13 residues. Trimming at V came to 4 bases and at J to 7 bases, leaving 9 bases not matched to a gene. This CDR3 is CSVVAGGGFGYTF. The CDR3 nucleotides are TGCAGCGTTGTTGCAGGGGGAGGATTTGGCTACACCTTC. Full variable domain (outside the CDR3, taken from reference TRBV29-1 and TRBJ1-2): SAVISQKPSRDICQRGTSLTIQCQVDSQVTMMFWYRQQPGQSLTLIATANQGSEATYESGFVIDKFPISRPNLTFSTLTVSNMSPEDSSIYLCSVVAGGGFGYTFGSGTRLTVV.

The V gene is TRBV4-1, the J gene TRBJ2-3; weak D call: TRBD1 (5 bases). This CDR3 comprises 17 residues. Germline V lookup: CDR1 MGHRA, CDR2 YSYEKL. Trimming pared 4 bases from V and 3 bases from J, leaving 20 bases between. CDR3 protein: CASSPSGQGSETDTQYF. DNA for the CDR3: TGCGCCAGCAGCCCCTCAGGTCAGGGTAGTGAGACAGATACGCAGTATTTT.

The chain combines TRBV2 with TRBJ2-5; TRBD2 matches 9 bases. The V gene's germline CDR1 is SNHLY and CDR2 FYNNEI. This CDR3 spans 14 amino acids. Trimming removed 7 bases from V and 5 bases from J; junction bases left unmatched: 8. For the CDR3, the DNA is TGTGCCAGCATCCGGACTAGCGTAGGCGAGACCCAGTACTTC. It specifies CASIRTSVGETQYF.

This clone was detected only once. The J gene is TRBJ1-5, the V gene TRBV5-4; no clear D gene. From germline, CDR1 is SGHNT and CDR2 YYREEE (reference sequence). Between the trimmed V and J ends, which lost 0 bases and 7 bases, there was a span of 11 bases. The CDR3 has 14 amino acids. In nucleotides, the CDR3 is TGTGCCAGCAGCTTGGAGGCGGGGAACCAGCCCCAGCATTTT. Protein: CASSLEAGNQPQHF. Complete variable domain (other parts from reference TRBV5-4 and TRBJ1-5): ETGVTQSPTHLIKTRGQQVTLRCSSQSGHNTVSWYQQALGQGPQFIFQYYREEENGRGNFPPRFSGLQFPNYSSELNVNALELDDSALYLCASSLEAGNQPQHFGDGTRLSIL.

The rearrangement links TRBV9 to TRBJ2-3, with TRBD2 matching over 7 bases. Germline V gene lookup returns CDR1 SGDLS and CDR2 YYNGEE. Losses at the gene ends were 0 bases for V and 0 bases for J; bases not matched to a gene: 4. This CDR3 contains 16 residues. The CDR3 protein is CASSVAGGTSTDTQYF. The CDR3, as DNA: TGTGCCAGCAGCGTAGCCGGGGGGACTAGCACAGATACGCAGTATTTT.

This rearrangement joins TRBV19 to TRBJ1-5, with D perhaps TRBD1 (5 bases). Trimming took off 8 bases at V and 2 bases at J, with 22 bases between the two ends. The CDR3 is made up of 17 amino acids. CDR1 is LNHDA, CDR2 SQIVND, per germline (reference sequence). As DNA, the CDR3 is TGTGCCAGTTTGCCCCTCCGAAGGGGCTATGGCAATCAGCCCCAGCATTTT. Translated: CASLPLRRGYGNQPQHF.

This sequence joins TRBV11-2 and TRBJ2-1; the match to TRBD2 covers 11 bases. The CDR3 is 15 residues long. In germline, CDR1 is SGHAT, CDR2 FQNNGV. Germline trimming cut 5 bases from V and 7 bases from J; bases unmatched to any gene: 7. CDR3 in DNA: TGTGCCAGCAGCGGCACTAGCGGGAGTAGAAATGAGCAGTTCTTC. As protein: CASSGTSGSRNEQFF.

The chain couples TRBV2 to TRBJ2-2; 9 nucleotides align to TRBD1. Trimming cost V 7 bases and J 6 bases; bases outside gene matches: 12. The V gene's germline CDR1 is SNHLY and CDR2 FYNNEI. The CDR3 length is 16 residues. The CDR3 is CASIQDRGGGAGELFF. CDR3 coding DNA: TGTGCCAGCATACAAGACAGGGGGGGCGGCGCCGGGGAGCTGTTTTTT. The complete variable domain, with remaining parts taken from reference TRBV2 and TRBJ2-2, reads EPEVTQTPSHQVTQMGQEVILRCVPISNHLYFYWYRQILGQKVEFLVSFYNNEISEKSEIFDDQFSVERPDGSNFTLKIRSTKLEDSAMYFCASIQDRGGGAGELFFGEGSRLTVL.

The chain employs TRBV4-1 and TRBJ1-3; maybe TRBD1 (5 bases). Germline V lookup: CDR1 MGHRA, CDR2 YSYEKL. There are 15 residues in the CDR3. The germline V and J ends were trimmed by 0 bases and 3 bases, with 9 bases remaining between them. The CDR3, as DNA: TGCGCCAGCAGCCAAGAGTGGGGGGATGGAAACACCATATATTTT. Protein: CASSQEWGDGNTIYF.